Below are 12 T cell receptor beta chains sequenced from a single sample in a study of human T cells and chemical hapten exposure. TCRdb reanalysed the RACE reads using MiXCR and keeps one entry per CDR3 protein. Of about 85,000 distinct CDR3 sequences listed, more than 9% are singletons. Time point: patch test 2, 6 weeks after DPC sensitization. Treatment: therapeutic diphenylcyclopropenone sensitization with weekly scalp DPC. The material sequenced was whole blood, taken in connection with sensitization to the hapten diphenylcyclopropenone (DPC). Receptors were obtained from a man aged 18 to 35 with alopecia areata. Some clones in this sample may be carry-over from other donors' samples.

This clonotype was seen repeatedly, ten times or more. This chain's CDR3 is CASSLGGGLQETQYF. DNA for the CDR3: TGTGCCAGCAGCTTAGGTGGCGGATTACAAGAGACCCAGTACTTC. J is TRBJ2-5 and V is TRBV7-3; D unclear. Germline V lookup: CDR1 SGHTA, CDR2 FQGTGA. CDR3 length equals 15 residues. V was clipped by 2 bases and J by 2 bases, with 12 bases between them.

The chain couples TRBV7-2 to TRBJ2-1; no clear D. V was shortened by 0 bases and J by 10 bases, with 10 bases between the two germline ends. Per germline, CDR1 SGHTA and CDR2 FQGNSA. The CDR3 consists of 13 residues. DNA for the CDR3: TGTGCCAGCAGCTTAGCGCGAACACTCGAGCAGTTCTTC. Its protein is CASSLARTLEQFF.

V usage is TRBV9 and J usage is TRBJ1-1; 8 bases are a match to TRBD1. Trimming took 2 bases from V and 5 from J; bases not matched to a gene: 2. CDR1 is SGDLS and CDR2 is YYNGEE in the germline V gene. This CDR3 spans 13 amino acids. The CDR3 loop is CASSVRGRTEAFF. The CDR3 nucleotides are TGTGCCAGCAGCGTCAGGGGGCGAACTGAAGCTTTCTTT.

This clonotype was picked up a small number of times. J is TRBJ2-3 and V is TRBV9; D might be TRBD2 (7 bases). This CDR3 spans 13 amino acids. Germline lookup yields CDR1 SGDLS and CDR2 YYNGEE. V was pared by 4 bases and J by 4 bases, with 10 bases between. The CDR3 reads CASSWGGPDTQYF. In nucleotides, the CDR3 is TGTGCCAGCAGCTGGGGGGGCCCAGATACGCAGTATTTT. The full variable domain, its missing parts supplied by reference TRBV9 and TRBJ2-3, is DSGVTQTPKHLITATGQRVTLRCSPRSGDLSVYWYQQSLDQGLQFLIQYYNGEERAKGNILERFSAQQFPDLHSELNLSSLELGDSALYFCASSWGGPDTQYFGPGTRLTVL.

In its sample, this clonotype was seen a few times. This chain uses TRBV6-5 with TRBJ1-1; a weak D match, TRBD1 (5 bases). The CDR3 consists of 14 residues. CDR1 is MNHEY and CDR2 is SVGAGI in the germline V gene. Trimming removed 4 bases at V and 1 base at J, with 10 bases between. The CDR3 coding sequence is TGTGCCAGCAGTTCGGGACCCAAGAACACTGAAGCTTTCTTT. This encodes CASSSGPKNTEAFF.

This clonotype was seen repeatedly, ten times or more. The chain has TRBV7-3 and TRBJ2-7; D is perhaps TRBD1 (6 bases). The V end lost 4 bases, the J end lost 6 bases, and 13 bases lay between the germline ends. This CDR3 contains 13 residues. Germline-derived CDR1 and CDR2 are SGHTA and FQGTGA. The CDR3: CASSSGTRSEQYF. DNA of the CDR3: TGTGCCAGCAGCTCCGGGACAAGAAGCGAGCAGTACTTC.

This clonotype was detected a few times. This chain connects TRBV5-1 to TRBJ2-2; D is unresolved. The V end was cut by 6 bases, the J end by 1 base, with 13 bases between. Germline loops: CDR1 SGHRS, CDR2 YFSETQ. The CDR3 length is 15 residues. CDR3 coding DNA: TGCGCCAGCACCCCAGACGGACGGAACACCGGGGAGCTGTTTTTT. This codes for CASTPDGRNTGELFF.

This clonotype showed up just a few times. V and J are TRBV7-9 and TRBJ2-5, with D unresolved. Trimming left V 5 bases short and J 4 bases short, with 14 bases between. CDR1 is SEHNR, CDR2 FQNEAQ, per germline (reference sequence). There are 14 residues in the CDR3. CDR3 protein: CASSPARSLETQYF. For the CDR3, the DNA is TGTGCCAGCAGCCCTGCCCGGTCCCTAGAGACCCAGTACTTC.

The chain has TRBV29-1 and TRBJ2-7, with TRBD1 matching 7 bases. Germline loops: CDR1 SQVTM, CDR2 ANQGSEA. Trimming at V came to 7 bases and at J to 6 bases, leaving 6 bases not matched to a gene. The CDR3 has 11 residues. This CDR3 is CSATTGVEQYV. DNA for the CDR3: TGCAGCGCCACAACAGGGGTCGAGCAGTACGTC.

This chain joins TRBV19 and TRBJ1-4; a possible D gene is TRBD1 (6 bases). V dropped 5 bases and J dropped 8 bases, with 18 bases sitting between them. Germline loops: CDR1 LNHDA, CDR2 SQIVND (reference sequence). The length of the CDR3 is 15 residues. As DNA, the CDR3 is TGTGCCAGTAGTCGCCAACAGGGCGGGTCGGAAAAACTGTTTTTT. It is translated as CASSRQQGGSEKLFF.

This clonotype was detected ten times or more. The J gene is TRBJ1-5, the V gene TRBV12-3 or TRBV12-4; TRBD1 aligns across 7 bases. Trimming cost V 4 bases and J 6 bases; bases outside gene matches: 15. There are 17 residues in the CDR3. The CDR3 sequence: CASSSTGIREGIQPQHF. DNA of the CDR3: TGTGCCAGCAGTTCGACAGGGATTCGTGAGGGTATTCAGCCCCAGCATTTT.

With respect to this clonotype: Mismatch with germline at one junction end may stem from a read error. The chain has TRBV5-5 and TRBJ1-6; TRBD1 matches at 7 bases. Germline lookup yields CDR1 SGHKS and CDR2 YYEKEE (reference sequence). The CDR3 loop spans 15 amino acids. CDR3 amino acids: CGSSDAAGGVSPLHF. The CDR3 bases are TGTGGCAGCAGCGACGCGGCAGGGGGGGTTTCACCCCTCCACTTT.